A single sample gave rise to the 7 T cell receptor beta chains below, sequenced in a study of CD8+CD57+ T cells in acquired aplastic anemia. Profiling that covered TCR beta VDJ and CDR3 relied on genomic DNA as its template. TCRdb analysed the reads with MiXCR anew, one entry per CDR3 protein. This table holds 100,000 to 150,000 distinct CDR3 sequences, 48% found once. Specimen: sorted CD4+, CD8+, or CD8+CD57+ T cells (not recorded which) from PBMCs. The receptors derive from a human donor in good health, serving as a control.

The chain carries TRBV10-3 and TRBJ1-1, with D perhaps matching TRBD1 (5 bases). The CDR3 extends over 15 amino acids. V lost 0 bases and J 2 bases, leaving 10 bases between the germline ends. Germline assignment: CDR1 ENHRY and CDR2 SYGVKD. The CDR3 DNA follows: TGTGCCATCAGTGAGTCGAGGGGACTCAACACTGAAGCTTTCTTT. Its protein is CAISESRGLNTEAFF.

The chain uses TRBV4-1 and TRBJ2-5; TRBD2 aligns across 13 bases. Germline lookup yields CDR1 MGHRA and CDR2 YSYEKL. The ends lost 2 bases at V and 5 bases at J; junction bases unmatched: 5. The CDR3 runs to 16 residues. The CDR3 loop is CASSQTSGGAGETQYF. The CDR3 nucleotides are TGCGCCAGCAGCCAAACTAGCGGGGGGGCCGGGGAGACCCAGTACTTC.

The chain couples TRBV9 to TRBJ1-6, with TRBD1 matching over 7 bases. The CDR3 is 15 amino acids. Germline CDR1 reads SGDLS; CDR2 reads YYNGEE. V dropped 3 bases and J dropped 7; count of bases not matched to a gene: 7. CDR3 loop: CASSGTGANNSPLHF. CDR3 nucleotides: TGTGCCAGCAGCGGAACAGGGGCCAACAATTCACCCCTCCACTTT.

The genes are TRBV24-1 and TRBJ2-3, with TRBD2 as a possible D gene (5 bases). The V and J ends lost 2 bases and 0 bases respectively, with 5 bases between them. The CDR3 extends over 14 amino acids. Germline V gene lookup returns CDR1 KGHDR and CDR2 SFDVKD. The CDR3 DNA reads TGTGCCACCAGTGATTGGACTAGCACAGATACGCAGTATTTT. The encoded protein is CATSDWTSTDTQYF.

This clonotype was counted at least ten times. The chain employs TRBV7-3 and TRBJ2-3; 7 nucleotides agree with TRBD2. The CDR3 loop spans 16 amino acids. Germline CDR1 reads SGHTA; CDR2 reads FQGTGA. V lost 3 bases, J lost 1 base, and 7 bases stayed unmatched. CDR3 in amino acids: CASSLNGGGGTDTQYF. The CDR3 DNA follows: TGTGCCAGCAGCTTGAATGGCGGGGGTGGCACAGATACGCAGTATTTT.

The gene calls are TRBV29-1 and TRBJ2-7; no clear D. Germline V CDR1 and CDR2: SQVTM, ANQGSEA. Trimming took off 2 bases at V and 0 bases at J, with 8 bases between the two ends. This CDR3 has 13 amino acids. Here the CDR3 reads CSVEPDNSYEQYF. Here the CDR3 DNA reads TGCAGCGTTGAACCCGACAACTCCTACGAGCAGTACTTC.

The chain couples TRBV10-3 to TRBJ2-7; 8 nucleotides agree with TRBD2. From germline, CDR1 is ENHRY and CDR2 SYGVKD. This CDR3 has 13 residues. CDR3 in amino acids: CAIGGGTSYEQYF. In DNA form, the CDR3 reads TGTGCTATCGGGGGGGGGACAAGCTACGAGCAGTACTTC.